This TCR beta chain appears in the sequencing data of a study of cytomegalovirus exposure and HLA in healthy donors. Study-wide context: T cells numbering about 180 million yielded roughly 120 million unique TCR beta sequences in an earlier analysis. Study-level findings and limits: In an earlier analysis, most TCR beta V segments were productive about 87% or about 30% of the time.

This CDR3 contains 15 residues. From germline, CDR1 is SEHNR and CDR2 FQNEAQ (reference sequence). The PCR was carried out with 60 Vbeta primers and 13 Jbeta primers. Method: immunoSEQ multiplex PCR; TCRdb's copy keeps in-frame clones and lacks some. The data show 120,000 to 150,000 clones, over 75% seen once. To note about this clone: Antigen specificity is unknown.

The sequence was collected from a man aged 25 to 40 in good health and CMV-seropositive. Sample: PBMCs. The chain is built from TRBV7-9 and TRBJ2-5; 7 bases match TRBD1. TRBJ2-7 explains the end of the DNA better; the J call may be wrong. The CDR3 DNA follows: TGTGCCAGCAGCCAATATAGACAGGGTGATTACGAGCAGTACTTC. This gives the protein CASSQYRQGDYEQYF.